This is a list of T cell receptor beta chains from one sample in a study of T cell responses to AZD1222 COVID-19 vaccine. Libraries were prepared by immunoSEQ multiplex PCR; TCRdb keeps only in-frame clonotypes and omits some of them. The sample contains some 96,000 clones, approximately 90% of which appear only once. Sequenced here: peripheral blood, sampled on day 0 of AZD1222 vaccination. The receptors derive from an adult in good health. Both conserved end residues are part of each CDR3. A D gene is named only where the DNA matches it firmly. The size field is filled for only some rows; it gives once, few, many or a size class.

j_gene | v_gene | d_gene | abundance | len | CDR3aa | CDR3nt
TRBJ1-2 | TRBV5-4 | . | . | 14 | CASSPWGTSYGYTF | TGTGCCAGCAGCCCCTGGGGGACCTCCTATGGCTACACCTTC
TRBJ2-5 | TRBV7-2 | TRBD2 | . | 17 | CASSFGTSGRGQETQYF | TGTGCCAGCAGCTTCGGGACTAGCGGGAGGGGACAAGAGACCCAGTACTTC
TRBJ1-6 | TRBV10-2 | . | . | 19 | CASSEGFYRATFYNSPLHF | TGCGCCAGCAGTGAGGGATTTTACAGGGCGACCTTCTATAATTCACCCCTCCACTTT
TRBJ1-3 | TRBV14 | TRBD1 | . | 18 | CASSQEPPFSTGGNTIYF | TGTGCCAGCAGCCAAGAACCACCGTTTTCGACAGGGGGAAACACCATATATTTT
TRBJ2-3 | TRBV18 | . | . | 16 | CASSPPKRANTDTQYF | TGTGCCAGCTCACCACCCAAGCGGGCGAACACAGATACGCAGTATTTT
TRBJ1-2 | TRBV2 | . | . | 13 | CASIMGRNYGYTF | TGTGCCAGCATCATGGGACGGAATTATGGCTACACCTTC
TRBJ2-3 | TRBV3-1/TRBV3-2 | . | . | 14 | CASSPGPLVDTQYF | TGTGCCAGCAGCCCAGGACCATTGGTGGATACGCAGTATTTT
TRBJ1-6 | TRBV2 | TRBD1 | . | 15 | CASSQPGQGASTLHF | TGTGCCAGCAGCCAACCGGGACAGGGGGCATCTACCCTCCACTTT
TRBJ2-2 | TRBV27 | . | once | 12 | CASSRNTGELFF | TGTGCCAGCAGTCGTAACACCGGGGAGCTGTTTTTT
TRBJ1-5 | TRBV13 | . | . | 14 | CASSLGSSSQPQHF | TGTGCCAGCAGCTTAGGCAGTAGCTCTCAGCCCCAGCATTTT
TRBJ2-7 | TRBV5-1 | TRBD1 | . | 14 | CASSPVAGGHEQYF | TGCGCCAGCAGCCCCGTTGCAGGGGGCCACGAGCAGTACTTC
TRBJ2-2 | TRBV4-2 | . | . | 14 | CASSQDLSTGELFF | TGTGCCAGCAGCCAAGATCTTAGCACCGGGGAGCTGTTTTTT
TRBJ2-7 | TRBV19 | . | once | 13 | CASTSIGGLEQYF | TGTGCCAGTACCAGTATAGGGGGACTTGAGCAGTACTTC
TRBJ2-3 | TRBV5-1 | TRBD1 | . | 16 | CASSPLTTGVGDTQYF | TGCGCCAGCAGCCCCTTAACGACAGGGGTAGGCGATACGCAGTATTTT
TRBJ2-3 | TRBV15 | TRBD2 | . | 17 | CATSRDTSGSSTDTQYF | TGTGCCACCAGCAGAGATACTAGCGGGAGTTCTACGGATACGCAGTATTTT
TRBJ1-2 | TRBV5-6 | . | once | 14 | CASSLSGTNYGYTF | TGTGCCAGCAGCTTGTCGGGGACTAACTATGGCTACACCTTC
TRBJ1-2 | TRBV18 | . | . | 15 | CASSPPRGSNYGYTF | TGTGCCAGCTCACCACCGAGGGGCTCTAACTATGGCTACACCTTC
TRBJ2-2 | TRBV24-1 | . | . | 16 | CATSDLKVGSTGELFF | TGTGCCACCAGTGACTTAAAGGTGGGTAGCACCGGGGAGCTGTTTTTT
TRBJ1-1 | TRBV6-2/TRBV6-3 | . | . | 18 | CASSYWTSHGVMNTEAFF | TGTGCCAGCAGTTACTGGACGTCCCACGGGGTTATGAACACTGAAGCTTTCTTT
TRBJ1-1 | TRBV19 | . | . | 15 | CASSIAWGLNTEAFF | TGTGCCAGTAGTATCGCATGGGGCCTGAACACTGAAGCTTTCTTT
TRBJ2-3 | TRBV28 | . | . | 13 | CATGSGSTDTQYF | TGTGCCACCGGTAGCGGTAGCACAGATACGCAGTATTTT
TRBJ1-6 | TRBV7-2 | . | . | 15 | CASSLLRGDRSPLHF | TGTGCCAGCAGCTTACTTCGCGGGGATCGTTCACCCCTCCACTTT
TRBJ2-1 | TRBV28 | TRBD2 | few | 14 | CASNPGLAIDEQFF | TGTGCCAGCAACCCGGGACTAGCGATAGATGAGCAGTTCTTC
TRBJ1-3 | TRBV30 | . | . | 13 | CAWTPLREIGIYF | TGTGCCTGGACACCCTTACGGGAGATTGGCATATATTTT
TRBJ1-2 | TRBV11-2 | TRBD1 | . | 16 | CASSLDSGQGANGYTF | TGTGCCAGCAGCTTAGATTCCGGACAGGGGGCCAATGGCTACACCTTC
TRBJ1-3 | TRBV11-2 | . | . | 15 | CASSLVGFSGNTIYF | TGTGCCAGCAGCTTAGTTGGATTCTCTGGAAACACCATATATTTT
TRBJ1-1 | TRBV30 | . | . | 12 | CATPQENTEAFF | TGTGCCACTCCTCAAGAGAACACTGAAGCTTTCTTT
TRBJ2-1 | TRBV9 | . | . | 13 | CASASPSYNEQFF | TGTGCCAGCGCGAGTCCTTCCTACAATGAGCAGTTCTTC
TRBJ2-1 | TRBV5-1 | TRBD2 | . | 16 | CASSFLVAGEDNEQFF | TGCGCCAGCAGCTTCCTGGTCGCGGGAGAGGACAATGAGCAGTTCTTC
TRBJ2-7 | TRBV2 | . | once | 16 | CASSPFPGTSSYEQYF | TGTGCCAGCAGCCCATTCCCAGGGACCTCTAGCTACGAGCAGTACTTC
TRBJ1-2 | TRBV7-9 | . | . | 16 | CASSSDGGRPNYGYTF | TGTGCCAGCAGCTCTGACGGCGGCAGACCTAACTATGGCTACACCTTC
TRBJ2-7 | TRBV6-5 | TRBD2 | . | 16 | CASSYQGTSGGYEQYF | TGTGCCAGCAGTTACCAAGGGACTAGCGGAGGCTACGAGCAGTACTTC
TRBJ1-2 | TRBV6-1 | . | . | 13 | CASSELADSLSTF | TGTGCCAGCAGTGAATTGGCGGACAGTCTCTCCACCTTC
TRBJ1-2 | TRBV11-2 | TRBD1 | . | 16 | CASSNGRGQFSGGYTF | TGTGCCAGCAGCAACGGCAGGGGACAGTTCTCGGGTGGCTACACCTTC
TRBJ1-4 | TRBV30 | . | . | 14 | CAWKSGRGNEKLFF | TGTGCCTGGAAGTCAGGGAGGGGTAATGAAAAACTGTTTTTT
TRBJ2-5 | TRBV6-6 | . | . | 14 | CASSSTGIGETQYF | TGTGCCAGCAGTTCCACAGGGATCGGAGAGACCCAGTACTTC
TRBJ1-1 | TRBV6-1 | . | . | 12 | CASRDGNTEAFF | TGTGCCAGCAGAGACGGGAACACTGAAGCTTTCTTT
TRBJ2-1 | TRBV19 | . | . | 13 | CASSIAGINEQFF | TGTGCCAGTAGTATAGCAGGGATAAATGAGCAGTTCTTC
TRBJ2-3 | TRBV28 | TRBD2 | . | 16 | CASSLLASGRTDTQYF | TGTGCCAGCAGTTTATTGGCTAGCGGGAGAACAGATACGCAGTATTTT
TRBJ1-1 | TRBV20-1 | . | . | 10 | CSARVAEAFF | TGCAGTGCTAGAGTTGCTGAAGCTTTCTTT